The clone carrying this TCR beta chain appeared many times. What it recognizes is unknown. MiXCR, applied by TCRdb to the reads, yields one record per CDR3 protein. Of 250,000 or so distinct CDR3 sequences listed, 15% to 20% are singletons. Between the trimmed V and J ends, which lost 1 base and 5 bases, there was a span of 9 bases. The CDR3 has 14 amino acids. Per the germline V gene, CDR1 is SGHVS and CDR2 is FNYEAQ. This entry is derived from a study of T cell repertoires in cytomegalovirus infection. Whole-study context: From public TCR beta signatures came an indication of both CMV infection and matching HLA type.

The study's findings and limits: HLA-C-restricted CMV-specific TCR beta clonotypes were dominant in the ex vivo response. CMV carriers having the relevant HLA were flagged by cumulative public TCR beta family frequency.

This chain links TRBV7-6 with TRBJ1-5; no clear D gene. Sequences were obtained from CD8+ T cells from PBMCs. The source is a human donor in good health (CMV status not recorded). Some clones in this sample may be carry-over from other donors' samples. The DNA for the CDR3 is TGTGCCAGCAGCTTAGGTTACGAGGATCAGCCCCAGCATTTT. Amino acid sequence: CASSLGYEDQPQHF.